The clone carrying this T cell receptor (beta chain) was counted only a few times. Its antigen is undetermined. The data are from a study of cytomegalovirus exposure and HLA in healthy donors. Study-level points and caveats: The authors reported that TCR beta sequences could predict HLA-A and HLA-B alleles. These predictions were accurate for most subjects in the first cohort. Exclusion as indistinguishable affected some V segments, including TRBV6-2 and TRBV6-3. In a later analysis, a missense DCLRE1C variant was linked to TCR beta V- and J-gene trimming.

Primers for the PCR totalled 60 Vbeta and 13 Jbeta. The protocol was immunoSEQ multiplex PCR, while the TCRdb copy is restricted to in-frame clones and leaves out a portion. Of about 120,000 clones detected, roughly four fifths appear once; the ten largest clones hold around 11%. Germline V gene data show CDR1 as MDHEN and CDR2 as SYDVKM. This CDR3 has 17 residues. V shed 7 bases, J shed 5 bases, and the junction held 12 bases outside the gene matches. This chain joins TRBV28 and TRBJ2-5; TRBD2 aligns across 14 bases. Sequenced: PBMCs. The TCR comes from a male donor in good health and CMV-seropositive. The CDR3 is CASIPWGGLAGDETQYF. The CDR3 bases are TGTGCCAGCATCCCGTGGGGGGGACTAGCGGGAGATGAGACCCAGTACTTC.